This is a list of T cell receptor beta chains from one sample in a study of T-cell memory formation after mild COVID-19. MiXCR, run by TCRdb on the 5' RACE reads, gives a single entry per CDR3 protein. The data show 95,000 to 120,000 distinct CDR3 sequences, roughly 19% seen once. Sequencing was performed on PBMCs or a T cell subset sorted from them (not recorded which). These receptors came from a young man who had mild COVID-19 (a few samples of this study predate the infection). Cell type and time point are not known. CDR3s include the opening cysteine and the closing phenylalanine or tryptophan. The D gene is left open where the match is weak. Not every row has a clone size; where given, it reads once, few, many or a size class.

length,V,J,D,size,DNA,CDR3
15,TRBV11-2,TRBJ2-3,-,few,TGTGCCAGCAGCTTAACGCTCGGGGGCGGAGATACGCAGTATTTT,CASSLTLGGGDTQYF
14,TRBV20-1,TRBJ2-1,TRBD2,few,TGCAGTGCTGGCGGGGGGAATTCCTACAATGAGCAGTTCTTC,CSAGGGNSYNEQFF
15,TRBV19,TRBJ2-3,TRBD1,few,TGTGCCAGTAGTTGGGACAGGGGAAGCACAGATACGCAGTATTTT,CASSWDRGSTDTQYF
16,TRBV5-5,TRBJ2-2,TRBD1,-,TGTGCCAGCAGCCCTCCGGCACAGGGGGCGGTCGGGGAGCTGTTTTTT,CASSPPAQGAVGELFF
13,TRBV12-3/TRBV12-4,TRBJ2-5,-,-,TGTGCCAGCCGAAGAGGGGCCCAAGAGACCCAGTACTTC,CASRRGAQETQYF
16,TRBV7-2,TRBJ2-2,-,-,TGTGCCAGCAGGAGAAGCGGGCGATCCAACACCGGGGAGCTGTTTTTT,CASRRSGRSNTGELFF
13,TRBV5-1,TRBJ2-1,-,many,TGCGCCAGCAGCTTGACCACTTACAATGAGCAGTTCTTC,CASSLTTYNEQFF
13,TRBV10-3,TRBJ2-1,-,few,TGTGCCTCCCTTAGCGGAGCCTACAATGAGCAGTTCTTC,CASLSGAYNEQFF
17,TRBV18,TRBJ1-1,-,-,TGTGCCAGCTCACCGCCCCTGGGTGCCTCCCCCAACACTGAAGCTTTCTTT,CASSPPLGASPNTEAFF
17,TRBV20-1,TRBJ2-4,TRBD2,-,TGCAGTGCTAGAGATTTCAGGACTAGCGGGATGGCAAACATTCAGTACTTC,CSARDFRTSGMANIQYF
15,TRBV7-9,TRBJ2-7,-,few,TGTGCCAGCAGCCGAATAACCCCCGGGCCCTACGAGCAGTACTTC,CASSRITPGPYEQYF
13,TRBV6-2/TRBV6-3,TRBJ1-2,-,-,TGTGCCAGCAGTTGGGCTGCTAACTATGGCTACACCTTC,CASSWAANYGYTF
13,TRBV5-1,TRBJ1-2,-,few,TGCGCCAGCAGCTTCGGGGGGGATCGAGGCTACACCTTC,CASSFGGDRGYTF
14,TRBV12-3/TRBV12-4,TRBJ2-2,TRBD2,few,TGTGCCAGCAGGTGGACTAGCGACACCGGGGAGCTGTTTTTT,CASRWTSDTGELFF
12,TRBV5-1,TRBJ2-1,-,few,TGCGCCAGCAGAAATTTAGTCGGTGAGCAGTTCTTC,CASRNLVGEQFF
11,TRBV18,TRBJ1-1,-,-,TGTGCCAGCTCACTTCAATCTGAAGCTTTCTTT,CASSLQSEAFF
15,TRBV6-6,TRBJ2-1,TRBD1,-,TGTGACAGCAGCTCCCTGGACAGGGGGGCGGGTGAGCAGTTCTTC,CDSSSLDRGAGEQFF
13,TRBV6-5,TRBJ1-4,-,-,TGTGCCAGCAGTTACGGAGGGAATGAAAAACTGTTTTTT,CASSYGGNEKLFF
15,TRBV2,TRBJ2-2,-,few,TGTGCCAGCAGTGGGCAGGGGACGAACACCGGGGAGCTGTTTTTT,CASSGQGTNTGELFF
16,TRBV4-3,TRBJ1-5,-,few,TGCGCCAGCAGCCAAGAATATACAGGGTCCGGTCAGCCCCAGCATTTT,CASSQEYTGSGQPQHF
13,TRBV12-3/TRBV12-4,TRBJ2-7,-,-,TGTGCCAGCAGTTTACTTCCGTCTGGGGAGCAGTACTTC,CASSLLPSGEQYF
14,TRBV13,TRBJ2-6,-,-,TGTGCCAGCAGCCTGGACAGCGGGGCCAACGTCCTGACTTTC,CASSLDSGANVLTF
16,TRBV10-2,TRBJ2-1,TRBD2,few,TGCGCCAGGTCCAGCGGGGGCGATCCTCGATACAATGAGCAGTTCTTC,CARSSGGDPRYNEQFF
14,TRBV4-3,TRBJ2-3,-,few,TGCGCCAGCAGCCAGGAACTGTCCACAGATACGCAGTATTTT,CASSQELSTDTQYF
13,TRBV7-3,TRBJ1-2,TRBD1,-,TGTGCCAGCAGCTCCGACAGGGGTTATGGCTACACCTTC,CASSSDRGYGYTF
16,TRBV24-1,TRBJ2-3,-,-,TGTGCCACCAGTTTCCTACGGACTCTGCCTTTAGGTGCGCAGTATTTT,CATSFLRTLPLGAQYF
14,TRBV11-2,TRBJ2-3,-,many,TGTGCCAGCAGCTTAGAACCCAGCACAGATACGCAGTATTTT,CASSLEPSTDTQYF
12,TRBV18,TRBJ2-5,-,-,TGTGCCAGCTCGGCCAGCCAAGAGACCCAGTACTTC,CASSASQETQYF
17,TRBV7-9,TRBJ2-1,-,-,TGTGCCAGCAGCTTACGATTACGGGGTGATCCCTACAATGAGCAGTTCTTC,CASSLRLRGDPYNEQFF
14,TRBV4-2,TRBJ1-2,TRBD1,few,TGTGCCAGCAGCCAACGGGGACAGAACTATGGCTACACCTTC,CASSQRGQNYGYTF
14,TRBV29-1,TRBJ2-5,-,few,TGCAGCGTGGGGAGTCAGGGCGTTAAAGAGACCCAGTACTTC,CSVGSQGVKETQYF
14,TRBV9,TRBJ2-5,-,-,TGTGCCAGCAGCGGGAGCGGGCGGGGCGAGACCCAGTACTTC,CASSGSGRGETQYF
13,TRBV6-6,TRBJ1-4,TRBD1,few,TGTGCCAGCAGCGGACAGGGGTATGAAAAACTGTTTTTT,CASSGQGYEKLFF
13,TRBV2,TRBJ1-5,-,-,TGTGCCAGCAGTGATCGGGTGGTTCAGCCCCAGCATTTT,CASSDRVVQPQHF
18,TRBV6-5,TRBJ2-6,TRBD1,few,TGTGCCAGCAGTAAACGGGACAGGACCTACTCTGGGGCCAACGTCCTGACTTTC,CASSKRDRTYSGANVLTF
14,TRBV20-1,TRBJ2-3,-,-,TGCAGTGCTAGAGGTGTAAGGGCCACAGATACGCAGTATTTT,CSARGVRATDTQYF
15,TRBV9,TRBJ2-3,-,medium-sized,TGTGCCAGCAGCGTCGGGCCCCAAGGCGGAGATACGCAGTATTTT,CASSVGPQGGDTQYF
15,TRBV4-3,TRBJ2-1,-,-,TGCGCCAGCAGCCAACCCGGGACTTCTTACAATGAGCAGTTCTTC,CASSQPGTSYNEQFF
13,TRBV29-1,TRBJ2-3,TRBD2,many,TGCAGCGCAAGACTAGCGGGCACAGATACGCAGTATTTT,CSARLAGTDTQYF
16,TRBV2,TRBJ2-3,-,-,TGTGCCAGCACCCTAGGGGGGCTAGCGGACACAGATACGCAGTATTTT,CASTLGGLADTDTQYF
13,TRBV7-2,TRBJ2-5,-,-,TGTGCCAGCAGAACTAGTAACTGGGAGACCCAGTACTTC,CASRTSNWETQYF
11,TRBV7-6,TRBJ2-4,TRBD1,few,TGTGCCAGCAGAACTGACAGGGTTTGGTGCTTC,CASRTDRVWCF
13,TRBV15,TRBJ1-5,-,few,TGTGCCACCAGCAGAGGGGTGGGTCAGCCCCAGCATTTT,CATSRGVGQPQHF
14,TRBV5-1,TRBJ1-4,TRBD1,few,TGCGCCAGCAGCAGCCAGGGGGCTCGAGAAAAACTGTTTTTT,CASSSQGAREKLFF
15,TRBV5-4,TRBJ2-3,TRBD2,-,TGTGCCAGCAGACCTAGCGGGGGGGCAAGTGATACGCAGTATTTT,CASRPSGGASDTQYF
16,TRBV6-2/TRBV6-3,TRBJ2-7,-,-,TGTGCCAGCGGGGCCAATCCACAGAGGAGCTCCTACGAGCAGTACTTC,CASGANPQRSSYEQYF
14,TRBV7-2,TRBJ2-7,-,-,TGTGCCAGCAGCTTAGATAGGGGGGCGTACGAGCAGTACTTC,CASSLDRGAYEQYF
16,TRBV4-1,TRBJ2-7,-,few,TGCGCCAGCAGCCAAGAGGTCCCCTGGCCATCCTACGAGCAGTACTTC,CASSQEVPWPSYEQYF
15,TRBV5-1,TRBJ2-3,-,-,TGCGCCAGCAGTGGTTCGGGGACTTGGGGAGATACGCAGTATTTT,CASSGSGTWGDTQYF
16,TRBV5-1,TRBJ2-1,TRBD2,few,TGCGCCAGCAGCTTGGGTAGCGGGGGACCAAACAATGAGCAGTTCTTC,CASSLGSGGPNNEQFF
14,TRBV7-2,TRBJ2-2,-,-,TGTGCCAGCAGCCCTTTAATTATCACCGGGGAGCTGTTTTTT,CASSPLIITGELFF
14,TRBV12-3/TRBV12-4,TRBJ2-1,TRBD1,few,TGTGCCAGCAGGGAGGGACAGGTATACAATGAGCAGTTCTTC,CASREGQVYNEQFF
12,TRBV2,TRBJ1-1,-,-,TGTGCCAGCAGGGGCGACAACACTGAAGCTTTCTTT,CASRGDNTEAFF
14,TRBV7-2,TRBJ2-1,-,few,TGTGCCAGCAGCCCGGGGACGGACAACAATGAGCAGTTCTTC,CASSPGTDNNEQFF
14,TRBV5-1,TRBJ2-5,TRBD1,few,TGCGCCAGCAGCCCAGGGGACAGTTCAGAGACCCAGTACTTC,CASSPGDSSETQYF
14,TRBV28,TRBJ2-3,TRBD1,once,TGTGCCAGCAGTTCCGGGACAGGGAAAGATACGCAGTATTTT,CASSSGTGKDTQYF
14,TRBV19,TRBJ2-7,-,few,TGTGCCAGTAGTATACGTGTATACTCCTACGAGCAGTACTTC,CASSIRVYSYEQYF
14,TRBV5-1,TRBJ1-1,-,-,TGCGCCAGCAGCCGGGGGCCGACAATGACTGAAGCTTTCTTT,CASSRGPTMTEAFF
13,TRBV21-1,TRBJ1-2,-,-,TGTGCCAGCAGCAGGACGTATTTCTATGGCTACACCTTC,CASSRTYFYGYTF
16,TRBV15,TRBJ2-5,TRBD2,few,TGTGCCACCAGCAGAGACCTACTAGCGGGGGGAGAGACCCAGTACTTC,CATSRDLLAGGETQYF